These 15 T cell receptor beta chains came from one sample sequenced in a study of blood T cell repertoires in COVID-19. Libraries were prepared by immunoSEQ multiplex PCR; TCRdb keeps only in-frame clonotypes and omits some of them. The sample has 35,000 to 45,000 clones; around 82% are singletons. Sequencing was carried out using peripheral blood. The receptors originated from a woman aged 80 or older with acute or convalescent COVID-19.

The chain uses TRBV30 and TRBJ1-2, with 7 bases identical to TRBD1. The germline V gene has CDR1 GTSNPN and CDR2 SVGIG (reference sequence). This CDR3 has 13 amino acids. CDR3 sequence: CASVDRAVGGYTF. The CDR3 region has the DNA TGTGCATCCGTAGACAGGGCGGTAGGTGGCTACACCTTC.

CDR3 sequence (DNA): TGTGCCAGCAGTGATGAGCTTGGGAACACTGAAGCTTTCTTT. Amino acid sequence: CASSDELGNTEAFF. The gene calls are TRBV6-4 and TRBJ1-1; D ambiguous. This CDR3 is 14 amino acids long. The ends were cut back, 3 bases at V and 1 base at J, with 9 bases in the middle. CDR1 is MRHNA, CDR2 SNTAGT, per germline.

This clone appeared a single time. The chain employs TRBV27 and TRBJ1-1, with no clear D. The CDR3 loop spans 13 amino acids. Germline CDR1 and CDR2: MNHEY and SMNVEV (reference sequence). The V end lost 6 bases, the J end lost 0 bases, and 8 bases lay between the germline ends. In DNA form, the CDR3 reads TGTGCCAGCAGGTCAACGGTGAACACTGAAGCTTTCTTT. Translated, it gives CASRSTVNTEAFF.

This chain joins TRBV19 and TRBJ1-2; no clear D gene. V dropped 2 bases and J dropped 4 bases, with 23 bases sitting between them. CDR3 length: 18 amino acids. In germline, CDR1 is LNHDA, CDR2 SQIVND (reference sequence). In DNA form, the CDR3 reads TGTGCCAGTAGTATAAACCACCGTCTGGGCCCCCCTCTCTATGGCTACACCTTC. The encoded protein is CASSINHRLGPPLYGYTF.

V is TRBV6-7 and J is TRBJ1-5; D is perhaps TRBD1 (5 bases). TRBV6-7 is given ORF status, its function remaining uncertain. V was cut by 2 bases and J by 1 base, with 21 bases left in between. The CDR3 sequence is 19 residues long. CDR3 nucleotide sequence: TGTGCCAGCAGTTACCCAGAATCGGAGGGGCTGGGCAGCAATCAGCCCCAGCATTTT. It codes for CASSYPESEGLGSNQPQHF.

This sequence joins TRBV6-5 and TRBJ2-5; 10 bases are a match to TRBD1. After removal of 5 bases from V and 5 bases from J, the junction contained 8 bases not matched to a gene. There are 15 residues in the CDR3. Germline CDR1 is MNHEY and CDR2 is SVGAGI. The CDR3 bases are TGTGCCAGCAGTCTCATCGGGACAGGGGTGGAGACCCAGTACTTC. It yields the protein CASSLIGTGVETQYF.

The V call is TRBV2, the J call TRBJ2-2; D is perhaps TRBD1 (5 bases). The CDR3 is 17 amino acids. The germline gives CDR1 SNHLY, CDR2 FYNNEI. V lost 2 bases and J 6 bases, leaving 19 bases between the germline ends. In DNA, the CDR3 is TGTGCCAGCAGTGAACCACGGCAGGGTAGAGGATCCGGGGAGCTGTTTTTT. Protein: CASSEPRQGRGSGELFF.

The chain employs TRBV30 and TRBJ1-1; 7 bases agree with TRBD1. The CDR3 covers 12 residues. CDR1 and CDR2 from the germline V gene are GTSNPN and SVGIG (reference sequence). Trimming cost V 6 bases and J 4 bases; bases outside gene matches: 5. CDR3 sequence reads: CACNRGGTEAFF. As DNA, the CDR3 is TGTGCCTGTAACAGGGGTGGCACTGAAGCTTTCTTT.

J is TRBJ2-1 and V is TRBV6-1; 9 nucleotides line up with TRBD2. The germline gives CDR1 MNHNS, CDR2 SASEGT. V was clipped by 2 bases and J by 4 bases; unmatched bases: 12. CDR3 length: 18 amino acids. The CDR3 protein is CASSEMAGGPVGYNEQFF. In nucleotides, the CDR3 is TGTGCCAGCAGTGAAATGGCGGGAGGGCCAGTCGGTTACAATGAGCAGTTCTTC.

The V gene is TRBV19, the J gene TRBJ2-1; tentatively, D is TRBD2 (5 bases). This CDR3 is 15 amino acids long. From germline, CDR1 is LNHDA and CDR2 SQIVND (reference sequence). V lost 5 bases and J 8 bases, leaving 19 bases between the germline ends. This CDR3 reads CASSSRVGNSDEQFF. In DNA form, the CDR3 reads TGTGCCAGTAGTTCCCGAGTCGGGAACTCAGATGAGCAGTTCTTC.

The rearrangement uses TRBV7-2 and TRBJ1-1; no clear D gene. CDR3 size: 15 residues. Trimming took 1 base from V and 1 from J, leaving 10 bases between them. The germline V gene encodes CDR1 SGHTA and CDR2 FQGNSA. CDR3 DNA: TGTGCCAGCAGCTTAGGAGGTCGGGGGAACACTGAAGCTTTCTTT. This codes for CASSLGGRGNTEAFF. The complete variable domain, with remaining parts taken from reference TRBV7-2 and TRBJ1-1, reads GAGVSQSPSNKVTEKGKDVELRCDPISGHTALYWYRQSLGQGLEFLIYFQGNSAPDKSGLPSDRFSAERTGGSVSTLTIQRTQQEDSAVYLCASSLGGRGNTEAFFGQGTRLTVV.

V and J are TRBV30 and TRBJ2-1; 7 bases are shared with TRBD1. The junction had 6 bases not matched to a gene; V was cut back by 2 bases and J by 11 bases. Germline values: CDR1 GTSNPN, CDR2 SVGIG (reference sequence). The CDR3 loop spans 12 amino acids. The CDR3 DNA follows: TGTGCCTGGAGTAGACAGACAGGGCAGCAGTTCTTC. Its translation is CAWSRQTGQQFF.

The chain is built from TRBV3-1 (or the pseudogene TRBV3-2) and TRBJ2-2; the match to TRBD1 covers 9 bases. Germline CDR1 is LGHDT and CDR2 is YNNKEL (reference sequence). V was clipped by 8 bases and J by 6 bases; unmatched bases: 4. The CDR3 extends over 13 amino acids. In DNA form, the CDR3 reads TGTGCCAGCTTCAGACAGGGGGCCGGGGAGCTGTTTTTT. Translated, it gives CASFRQGAGELFF.

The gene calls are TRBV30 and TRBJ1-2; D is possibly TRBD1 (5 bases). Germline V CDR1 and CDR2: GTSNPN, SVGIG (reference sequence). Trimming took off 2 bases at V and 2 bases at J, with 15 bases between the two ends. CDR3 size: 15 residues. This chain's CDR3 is CAWSTLGGANYGYTF. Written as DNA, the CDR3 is TGTGCCTGGAGTACCCTCGGGGGAGCGAACTATGGCTACACCTTC.

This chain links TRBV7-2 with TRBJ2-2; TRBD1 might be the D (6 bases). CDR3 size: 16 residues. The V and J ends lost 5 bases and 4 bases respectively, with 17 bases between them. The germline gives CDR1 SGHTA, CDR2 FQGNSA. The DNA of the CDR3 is TGTGCCAGCAGCCTAAGGGGGTCTATTGTCACCGGGGAGCTGTTTTTT. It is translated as CASSLRGSIVTGELFF.